The 24 T cell receptor beta chains below come from one sample, sequenced in a study of blood T cell repertoires in COVID-19. Sequencing used immunoSEQ multiplex PCR; TCRdb keeps in-frame clones, though not all of them. The sample has more than 250,000 clones, nearly 85% seen once. The sequencing input was peripheral blood. The receptors were gathered from a human donor in a cohort sampled during active COVID-19.

The chain has TRBV5-1 and TRBJ1-2; a weak D match, TRBD1 (6 bases). V lost 4 bases to trimming and J lost 6 bases, with 16 bases between them. Germline CDR1 SGHRS, CDR2 YFSETQ. The CDR3 contains 14 residues. The CDR3: CASSQIGQGNGYTF. The CDR3 region has the DNA TGCGCCAGCAGCCAGATCGGGCAGGGGAATGGCTACACCTTC.

The V gene is TRBV7-9, the J gene TRBJ1-1; D possibly corresponds to TRBD1 (6 bases). The CDR3 has 11 residues. V gave up 8 bases and J gave up 8 bases, with 12 bases separating them. Germline V lookup: CDR1 SEHNR, CDR2 FQNEAQ (reference sequence). CDR3 bases: TGTGCCAGCGGGCCCAGGGGCGAAGCTTTCTTT. Its protein product is CASGPRGEAFF.

The rearrangement links TRBV6-5 to TRBJ1-1; D is uncertain. The CDR3 length is 11 residues. V was pared by 8 bases and J by 5 bases, with 9 bases between. Germline V gene lookup returns CDR1 MNHEY and CDR2 SVGAGI. CDR3 nucleotides: TGTGCCAGCGGGCACGTTACTGAAGCTTTCTTT. Its protein product is CASGHVTEAFF.

The V and J genes are TRBV19 and TRBJ2-1, with D possibly being TRBD2 (6 bases). V lost 5 bases to trimming and J lost 4 bases, with 15 bases between them. Germline V CDR1 and CDR2: LNHDA, SQIVND (reference sequence). This CDR3 comprises 15 residues. The CDR3 DNA reads TGTGCCAGTAGTCCGCGACTAGGGGCGTACAATGAGCAGTTCTTC. Translation gives CASSPRLGAYNEQFF.

This clone was seen ten or more times. The rearrangement joins TRBV6-1 to TRBJ2-2, with 7 bases matching TRBD2. Germline trimming cut 4 bases from V and 5 bases from J; bases unmatched to any gene: 13. Germline loops: CDR1 MNHNS, CDR2 SASEGT. The CDR3 totals 17 residues. CDR3 in amino acids: CASSAPTGTIYTGELFF. The CDR3 nucleotides are TGTGCCAGCAGTGCACCCACCGGGACTATATATACCGGGGAGCTGTTTTTT.

V is TRBV29-1 and J is TRBJ1-4; tentatively, D is TRBD1 (6 bases). The ends were cut back, 6 bases at V and 0 bases at J, with 14 bases in the middle. The CDR3 loop spans 15 amino acids. Germline CDR1 is SQVTM and CDR2 is ANQGSEA. CDR3 nucleotides: TGCAGCGTGTTGCGACAGGTTGCAACTAATGAAAAACTGTTTTTT. The encoded protein is CSVLRQVATNEKLFF.

This sequence joins TRBV6-1 and TRBJ2-5; 13 bases match TRBD2. V shed 4 bases, J shed 5 bases, and the junction held 16 bases outside the gene matches. The CDR3 is 19 residues long. CDR1 MNHNS and CDR2 SASEGT come from the germline V gene. Written as DNA, the CDR3 is TGTGCCAGCAGTGCCCACAGACTAGCGGGGGGCGGGCAAGGGGAGACCCAGTACTTC. It yields the protein CASSAHRLAGGGQGETQYF.

The chain couples TRBV27 to TRBJ2-7, with 12 bases that match TRBD2. The CDR3 contains 17 residues. Trimming at V came to 6 bases and at J to 4 bases, leaving 13 bases not matched to a gene. Germline V CDR1 and CDR2: MNHEY, SMNVEV (reference sequence). The CDR3 region has the DNA TGTGCCAGCAGACCTAAACCGACTAGCGGGAGAGGATACGAGCAGTACTTC. The encoded protein is CASRPKPTSGRGYEQYF.

This chain uses TRBV4-2 with TRBJ1-6; D may be TRBD1 (5 bases). CDR1 and CDR2 from the germline V gene are LGHNA and YNFKEQ. This CDR3 is 14 amino acids long. V lost 1 base and J lost 14, with 15 bases in between. This chain's CDR3 is CASSQGQPLGSLHF. DNA for the CDR3: TGTGCCAGCAGCCAAGGACAGCCCCTGGGGTCCCTCCACTTT.

The V and J genes are TRBV6-2 or TRBV6-3 and TRBJ2-7; 7 nucleotides match TRBD1. Losses at the gene ends were 2 bases for V and 4 bases for J; bases not matched to a gene: 5. The CDR3 contains 14 residues. Germline V lookup: CDR1 MNHEY, CDR2 SVGEGT. CDR3 residues: CASSYRQGLYEQYF. CDR3 nucleotides: TGTGCCAGCAGTTACCGACAGGGCCTGTACGAGCAGTACTTC.

The chain recombines TRBV27 with TRBJ2-7; 10 bases agree with TRBD2. The V gene end was trimmed by 5 bases and the J gene end by 2 bases; junction bases not matched to a gene: 6. Germline V gene lookup returns CDR1 MNHEY and CDR2 SMNVEV (reference sequence). This CDR3 spans 15 amino acids. The CDR3 is CASSPSLAGTYEQYF. The CDR3 bases are TGTGCCAGCAGTCCATCACTAGCGGGAACCTACGAGCAGTACTTC.

There are a few counts of this clone. V and J are TRBV5-1 and TRBJ1-2; TRBD1 matches at 9 bases. The CDR3 extends over 17 amino acids. Trimming removed 0 bases from V and 8 bases from J; junction bases left unmatched: 14. The germline CDR1 and CDR2 sequences are SGHRS and YFSETQ. The CDR3 DNA reads as TGCGCCAGCAGCTTGGGGGTTACAACCGGGACAGGGAAAGGCTACACCTTC. Translated, it gives CASSLGVTTGTGKGYTF.

The CDR3 spells CASSPRARGFPYF. The CDR3 region has the DNA TGTGCCAGCAGCCCCAGGGCCAGGGGGTTTCCGTACTTC. The V and J genes are TRBV12-3 or TRBV12-4 and TRBJ2-5; TRBD1 aligns across 7 bases. The CDR3 is made up of 13 amino acids. Unmatched junction bases numbered 14, after V lost 6 bases and J lost 13 bases.

The chain uses TRBV7-2 and TRBJ2-2; TRBD1 might be the D (5 bases). The CDR3 spans 15 residues. The V end was cut by 2 bases, the J end by 4 bases, with 11 bases between. Germline V lookup: CDR1 SGHTA, CDR2 FQGNSA. In nucleotides, the CDR3 is TGTGCCAGCAGCTTAATGGGTAGGGGCACCGGGGAGCTGTTTTTT. Translation: CASSLMGRGTGELFF.

The gene calls are TRBV6-5 and TRBJ2-5; D is ambiguous. This CDR3 region has 12 residues. Germline V gene lookup returns CDR1 MNHEY and CDR2 SVGAGI. V dropped 7 bases and J dropped 5 bases, with 11 bases sitting between them. The CDR3: CASKARFETQYF. The CDR3 region has the DNA TGTGCCAGCAAAGCCCGGTTTGAGACCCAGTACTTC.

This clone was seen a few times. The chain carries TRBV10-1 and TRBJ2-7; D possibly corresponds to TRBD1 (7 bases). The length of the CDR3 is 15 residues. V was trimmed by 4 bases and J by 1 base, leaving 14 bases between them. Germline CDR1 and CDR2: WNHNN and SYGVQD (reference sequence). The CDR3 spells CASSGGDRSSYEQYF. DNA for the CDR3: TGCGCCAGCAGTGGGGGGGACAGAAGTTCCTACGAGCAGTACTTC.

The chain employs TRBV25-1 and TRBJ2-7; 7 bases match TRBD2. The germline V gene has CDR1 MGHDK and CDR2 SYGVNS. With V trimmed by 5 bases and J by 0 bases, 4 bases remained unmatched. The CDR3 spans 14 residues. DNA of the CDR3: TGTGCCAGCAGTAGAGTAGCGGGCTCCTACGAGCAGTACTTC. Protein: CASSRVAGSYEQYF.

The chain has TRBV6-5 and TRBJ2-7; D is possibly TRBD1 (5 bases). Germline V lookup: CDR1 MNHEY, CDR2 SVGAGI. V lost 5 bases and J lost 2, with 13 bases in between. CDR3 length equals 14 residues. The CDR3 reads CASSLTQGAYEQYF. CDR3 nucleotide sequence: TGTGCCAGCAGTCTGACCCAAGGGGCCTACGAGCAGTACTTC.

The chain combines TRBV28 with TRBJ1-4, with D possibly TRBD1 on 6 matching bases. Germline V gene sequence: CDR1 MDHEN, CDR2 SYDVKM. Between the trimmed V and J ends, which lost 3 bases and 5 bases, there was a span of 13 bases. The CDR3 covers 15 residues. CDR3 loop: CASSFSGARNEKLFF. The CDR3 DNA follows: TGTGCCAGCAGTTTTTCAGGGGCGCGGAATGAAAAACTGTTTTTT.

V usage is TRBV27 and J usage is TRBJ1-1; 7 nucleotides match TRBD1. Germline assignment: CDR1 MNHEY and CDR2 SMNVEV (reference sequence). V lost 5 bases to trimming and J lost 0 bases; unmatched junction nucleotides: 9. CDR3 size: 16 residues. The CDR3 DNA sequence: TGTGCCAGCAGTCCTGGGGACAGAGTTATGAACACTGAAGCTTTCTTT. It is translated as CASSPGDRVMNTEAFF.

Regarding this clone: At one end the junction does not follow the germline gene, possibly because of a read error. The chain combines TRBV6-5 with TRBJ2-5, with unresolved D. Germline CDR1 reads MNHEY; CDR2 reads SVGAGI. The CDR3 loop spans 15 amino acids. The CDR3: CASSRRFTPQEAQYF. The CDR3 nucleotides are TGTGCCAGCAGTCGCCGATTTACTCCCCAAGAGGCCCAGTACTTC.

The genes are TRBV19 and TRBJ1-2; a possible D gene is TRBD1 (6 bases). CDR3 length: 13 residues. The germline V gene has CDR1 LNHDA and CDR2 SQIVND (reference sequence). The V end lost 6 bases, the J end lost 4 bases, and 12 bases lay between the germline ends. CDR3 in amino acids: CASREQGIYGYTF. The CDR3 bases are TGTGCCAGTAGGGAGCAGGGGATCTATGGCTACACCTTC.

CDR3 sequence: CASSYPPGTNSPLHF. In DNA form, the CDR3 reads TGTGCCAGCAGTTACCCCCCGGGAACCAATTCACCCCTCCACTTT. This chain links TRBV6-2 or TRBV6-3 with TRBJ1-6; D is unresolved. The CDR3 is 15 amino acids. Germline CDR1 and CDR2: MNHEY and SVGEGT. Trimming removed 2 bases from V and 7 bases from J, with 12 bases in between.

This rearrangement joins TRBV7-9 to TRBJ1-5, with 7 bases fitting TRBD1. The CDR3 contains 16 residues. Germline values: CDR1 SEHNR, CDR2 FQNEAQ (reference sequence). With 4 bases clipped from V and 2 bases from J, the junction kept 8 bases outside the gene matches. CDR3 residues: CASSSDRTIGNQPQHF. CDR3 in DNA: TGTGCCAGCAGCTCGGACAGGACTATAGGCAATCAGCCCCAGCATTTT.